Listed here are 16 T cell receptor beta chains from one sample, sequenced in a study of T cell changes during pregnancy in multiple sclerosis. The repertoire was sequenced with immunoSEQ multiplex PCR; TCRdb's copy has only in-frame clones and lacks some. The sample yields about 59,000 clones, about 90% seen once. Sequences were derived from peripheral blood, sampled in the first trimester of pregnancy. These TCRs come from a female donor with multiple sclerosis, enrolled in a pregnancy study.

This clone was seen more than once but under ten times. The chain links TRBV30 to TRBJ1-1, with D perhaps TRBD1 (6 bases). The CDR3 is 16 residues long. The germline CDR1 and CDR2 sequences are GTSNPN and SVGIG (reference sequence). Trimming left V 1 base short and J 1 base short, with 16 bases between. The CDR3 is CAWSALDRISNTEAFF. The DNA for the CDR3 is TGTGCCTGGAGTGCCCTAGACAGGATCTCGAACACTGAAGCTTTCTTT. Full variable domain (outside the CDR3, taken from reference TRBV30 and TRBJ1-1): SQTIHQWPATLVQPVGSPLSLECTVEGTSNPNLYWYRQAAGRGLQLLFYSVGIGQISSEVPQNLSASRPQDRQFILSSKKLLLSDSGFYLCAWSALDRISNTEAFFGQGTRLTVV.

This clone was recorded once. The chain combines TRBV27 with TRBJ1-5; the D is unclear. The germline V gene encodes CDR1 MNHEY and CDR2 SMNVEV (reference sequence). This CDR3 spans 13 amino acids. The V end was cut by 5 bases, the J end by 6 bases, with 11 bases between. The CDR3, as DNA: TGTGCCAGCAGTCTTCACAGAAGTCAGCCCCAGCATTTT. It encodes CASSLHRSQPQHF.

V is TRBV25-1 and J is TRBJ1-1; D is perhaps TRBD1 (5 bases). Per germline, CDR1 MGHDK and CDR2 SYGVNS. This CDR3 has 14 amino acids. V dropped 2 bases and J dropped 1 base, with 8 bases sitting between them. CDR3 sequence reads: CASSEPQGNTEAFF. CDR3 nucleotide sequence: TGTGCCAGCAGTGAACCTCAGGGGAACACTGAAGCTTTCTTT.

With respect to this clone: Sequence at one end of the junction differs from germline and may be a read error. The rearrangement uses TRBV19 and TRBJ1-5, with D uncertain. The CDR3 runs to 13 residues. CDR1 LNHDA and CDR2 SQIVND come from the germline V gene (reference sequence). The CDR3 nucleotides read TGTGCCACTAGTTTCGGGTTCAATCAGCCCCAGCATTTT. It codes for CATSFGFNQPQHF.

The J gene is TRBJ2-1, the V gene TRBV7-3; the D is unclear. V was cut by 8 bases and J by 12 bases, with 29 bases left in between. CDR1 is SGHTA, CDR2 FQGTGA, per germline. The CDR3 loop spans 16 amino acids. Here the CDR3 reads CASVVPWAGFNGWQFF. As DNA, the CDR3 is TGTGCCAGCGTTGTCCCTTGGGCAGGCTTCAATGGGTGGCAGTTCTTC.

This chain links TRBV2 with TRBJ2-3; 10 bases agree with TRBD2. V was clipped by 6 bases and J by 2 bases; unmatched bases: 8. The V gene's germline CDR1 is SNHLY and CDR2 FYNNEI. The length of the CDR3 is 16 residues. CDR3 nucleotides: TGTGCCAGCAGCCTCCCTAGCGGGGGACTCACAGATACGCAGTATTTT. Protein: CASSLPSGGLTDTQYF.

V is TRBV9 and J is TRBJ2-3; tentatively, D is TRBD2 (6 bases). Trimming removed 1 base from V and 6 bases from J, with 15 bases in between. The length of the CDR3 is 15 residues. CDR1 and CDR2 (germline): SGDLS, YYNGEE. CDR3 in DNA: TGTGCCAGCAGCGTATATGGCGGGAACACGGATACGCAGTATTTT. Encoded protein: CASSVYGGNTDTQYF. The whole variable domain, filled in from reference TRBV9 and TRBJ2-3, reads DSGVTQTPKHLITATGQRVTLRCSPRSGDLSVYWYQQSLDQGLQFLIQYYNGEERAKGNILERFSAQQFPDLHSELNLSSLELGDSALYFCASSVYGGNTDTQYFGPGTRLTVL.

In this sample, this clone turned up once. This rearrangement joins TRBV29-1 to TRBJ1-3; D might be TRBD1 (6 bases). V was clipped by 8 bases and J by 2 bases, with 16 bases between them. From germline, CDR1 is SQVTM and CDR2 ANQGSEA. The CDR3 sequence is 14 residues long. The CDR3 region has the DNA TGCAGCTTTCAACAGGGCGAAGCTGGAAACACCATATATTTT. This sequence encodes CSFQQGEAGNTIYF.

The chain recombines TRBV7-8 with TRBJ2-7, with 13 positions matching TRBD2. The V gene's germline CDR1 is SGHVS and CDR2 FQNEAQ. The CDR3 is made up of 18 amino acids. The V gene end was trimmed by 5 bases and the J gene end by 2 bases; junction bases not matched to a gene: 12. CDR3 sequence reads: CASSEGLAGVQLPYEQYF. CDR3 nucleotides: TGTGCCAGCAGCGAAGGACTAGCGGGAGTGCAGTTGCCCTACGAGCAGTACTTC.

The J gene is TRBJ1-2, the V gene TRBV14; no firm D call. V shed 0 bases and J shed 5 bases, with 7 bases lying between them. The CDR3 has 13 amino acids. The germline V gene has CDR1 SGHDN and CDR2 FVKESK. CDR3 DNA sequence: TGTGCCAGCAGCCAAGACTTCAGTTATGGCTACACCTTC. This codes for CASSQDFSYGYTF. Full variable domain (rest looked up from reference TRBV14 and TRBJ1-2): EAGVTQFPSHSVIEKGQTVTLRCDPISGHDNLYWYRRVMGKEIKFLLHFVKESKQDESGMPNNRFLAERTGGTYSTLKVQPAELEDSGVYFCASSQDFSYGYTFGSGTRLTVV.

In this sample, this clone turned up once. The rearrangement links TRBV19 to TRBJ2-7; D uncertain. The V and J ends lost 5 bases and 7 bases respectively, with 15 bases between them. Germline V CDR1 and CDR2: LNHDA, SQIVND (reference sequence). The CDR3 runs to 13 residues. The CDR3 nucleotides are TGTGCCAGTAGTTACAAGATCTCTTTTGAGCAGTACTTC. This translates into CASSYKISFEQYF.

CDR3 in amino acids: CASSQDHLPVDEQYF. CDR3 bases: TGTGCCAGCAGCCAAGATCACCTGCCTGTAGACGAGCAGTACTTC. The gene calls are TRBV4-2 and TRBJ2-7; no clear D. Germline values: CDR1 LGHNA, CDR2 YNFKEQ. CDR3 length: 15 amino acids. Trimming took off 0 bases at V and 5 bases at J, with 14 bases between the two ends.

CDR3 nucleotide sequence: TGTGCCAGCAGCTTAATGCCCAAGACTAGCGGGAGGGCCACAGATACGCAGTATTTT. The encoded protein is CASSLMPKTSGRATDTQYF. The chain uses TRBV7-6 and TRBJ2-3; 14 nucleotides line up with TRBD2. The trim removed 2 bases at V and 2 bases at J, leaving 9 bases unmatched. The CDR3 loop spans 19 amino acids. In germline, CDR1 is SGHVS, CDR2 FNYEAQ.

The J gene is TRBJ2-1, the V gene TRBV5-1; a possible D gene is TRBD2 (5 bases). This CDR3 is 13 amino acids long. Germline CDR1 and CDR2: SGHRS and YFSETQ. The V end was cut by 4 bases, the J end by 3 bases, with 8 bases between. Written as DNA, the CDR3 is TGCGCCAGCAGCCCGGACTTCTACAATGAGCAGTTCTTC. Translating it yields CASSPDFYNEQFF. The full variable domain, rest sourced from reference TRBV5-1 and TRBJ2-1, is KAGVTQTPRYLIKTRGQQVTLSCSPISGHRSVSWYQQTPGQGLQFLFEYFSETQRNKGNFPGRFSGRQFSNSRSEMNVSTLELGDSALYLCASSPDFYNEQFFGPGTRLTVL.

The chain joins TRBV25-1 to TRBJ1-4; 12 bases map to TRBD1. Germline V gene data show CDR1 as MGHDK and CDR2 as SYGVNS. The CDR3 totals 15 residues. V gave up 5 bases and J gave up 11 bases; unmatched junction bases: 9. The CDR3 spells CASSIPGTGGEKLFF. CDR3 sequence (DNA): TGTGCCAGCAGTATTCCCGGGACAGGGGGCGAGAAACTGTTTTTT. The complete variable domain, with remaining parts taken from reference TRBV25-1 and TRBJ1-4, reads EADIYQTPRYLVIGTGKKITLECSQTMGHDKMYWYQQDPGMELHLIHYSYGVNSTEKGDLSSESTVSRIRTEHFPLTLESARPSHTSQYLCASSIPGTGGEKLFFGSGTQLSVL.

V usage is TRBV30 and J usage is TRBJ1-2, with 9 positions matching TRBD1. The V gene end was trimmed by 5 bases and the J gene end by 8 bases; junction bases not matched to a gene: 6. CDR1 and CDR2 (germline): GTSNPN, SVGIG (reference sequence). CDR3 size: 12 residues. CDR3 nucleotide sequence: TGTGCCTGGGCGGGACAGGGCGGCGGCTACACCTTC. This encodes CAWAGQGGGYTF.